Shown below are 15 T cell receptor beta chains from a single sample sequenced in a study of cytotoxic CD8 clonotypes in ibrutinib-treated CLL. The method was immunoSEQ multiplex PCR; TCRdb's version includes in-frame clones alone and lacks a portion of them. The sample consists of around 310,000 clones, approximately 80% of them appearing once. The material was PBMCs, obtained before ibrutinib treatment. Receptors were obtained from a human donor with chronic lymphocytic leukemia.

This clone was seen a handful of times. The genes are TRBV7-9 and TRBJ2-3; D gene uncertain. V was shortened by 1 base and J by 3 bases, with 5 bases between the two germline ends. CDR3 length equals 13 residues. The germline gives CDR1 SEHNR, CDR2 FQNEAQ (reference sequence). CDR3 nucleotide sequence: TGTGCCAGCAGCTTAGGGGATACAGATACGCAGTATTTT. This gives the protein CASSLGDTDTQYF.

The rearrangement links TRBV6-5 to TRBJ1-3; perhaps TRBD1 as D (6 bases). Germline CDR1 MNHEY, CDR2 SVGAGI. The CDR3 totals 16 residues. Trimming shortened V by 0 bases and J by 7 bases, and 16 bases separated the two germline ends. The CDR3 DNA reads as TGTGCCAGCAGTTACTCGTCCAGGGGTCCCTTCAACACCATATATTTT. It yields the protein CASSYSSRGPFNTIYF.

The CDR3 nucleotides read TGTGCCTGGATTCAGGGGGCACCCTATGGCTACACCTTC. Amino acid sequence: CAWIQGAPYGYTF. This chain connects TRBV30 to TRBJ1-2, with 8 nucleotides matching TRBD1. The CDR3 is 13 residues long. Germline V gene sequence: CDR1 GTSNPN, CDR2 SVGIG (reference sequence). Germline trimming cut 4 bases from V and 4 bases from J; bases unmatched to any gene: 5. The variable domain in full, completed from reference TRBV30 and TRBJ1-2, reads SQTIHQWPATLVQPVGSPLSLECTVEGTSNPNLYWYRQAAGRGLQLLFYSVGIGQISSEVPQNLSASRPQDRQFILSSKKLLLSDSGFYLCAWIQGAPYGYTFGSGTRLTVV.

This clone was seen a few times. This sequence joins TRBV4-3 and TRBJ1-4; 7 bases fit TRBD1. Unmatched junction bases numbered 7, after V lost 4 bases and J lost 8 bases. Germline values: CDR1 LGHNA, CDR2 YSLEER. The CDR3 spans 14 residues. CDR3 sequence (DNA): TGCGCCAGCAGCCCCGGACAGGCTCGGGAAAAACTGTTTTTT. This translates into CASSPGQAREKLFF.

The chain has TRBV7-9 and TRBJ2-2; 11 nucleotides agree with TRBD1. V dropped 5 bases and J dropped 7; count of bases not matched to a gene: 3. CDR1 and CDR2 from the germline V gene are SEHNR and FQNEAQ (reference sequence). This CDR3 has 14 residues. CDR3 DNA sequence: TGTGCCAGCAGCGGGACAGGGGGGATCGGGGAGCTGTTTTTT. This codes for CASSGTGGIGELFF.

This clone appeared a few times. J is TRBJ2-2 and V is TRBV9; a possible D gene is TRBD1 (6 bases). The V end was cut by 2 bases, the J end by 0 bases, with 11 bases between. The CDR3 has 16 residues. Germline lookup yields CDR1 SGDLS and CDR2 YYNGEE. The CDR3 DNA is TGTGCCAGCAGCGTCCGACAGGTCACGAACACCGGGGAGCTGTTTTTT. It encodes CASSVRQVTNTGELFF.

The chain joins TRBV30 to TRBJ2-7, with D unclear. Between the trimmed V and J ends, which lost 4 bases and 2 bases, there was a span of 9 bases. Looked up from germline, CDR1 is GTSNPN and CDR2 is SVGIG (reference sequence). The CDR3 sequence is 12 residues long. The CDR3 loop reads CAWTTRPYEQYF. The CDR3 DNA is TGTGCCTGGACTACCCGACCCTACGAGCAGTACTTC.

The chain has TRBV6-5 and TRBJ1-2; 8 nucleotides agree with TRBD1. With V trimmed by 8 bases and J by 8 bases, 4 bases remained unmatched. This CDR3 contains 11 residues. Per germline, CDR1 MNHEY and CDR2 SVGAGI. CDR3 sequence reads: CASGQGRGYTF. The CDR3, as DNA: TGTGCCAGCGGACAGGGTCGAGGCTACACCTTC.

The rearrangement uses TRBV6-1 and TRBJ1-1, with 7 bases fitting TRBD1. Germline V gene data show CDR1 as MNHNS and CDR2 as SASEGT. Germline trimming cut 5 bases from V and 10 bases from J; bases unmatched to any gene: 4. This CDR3 region has 11 residues. CDR3 sequence (DNA): TGTGCCAGCAGTCGACAGGGTTCAGCTTTCTTT. Amino acid sequence: CASSRQGSAFF.

Note on this clone: Sequence at one end of the junction differs from germline and may be a read error. This chain joins TRBV7-9 and TRBJ2-1; 8 positions match TRBD1. This CDR3 is built from 15 residues. Germline V CDR1 and CDR2: SEHNR, FQNEAQ (reference sequence). The DNA of the CDR3 is TGTGCCAGCAGCTTAACGACAGGGGCTACAAATGTGCAGTTCTTC. Translation gives CASSLTTGATNVQFF.

V gene TRBV27 combines with J gene TRBJ2-1; 14 positions match TRBD2. Germline assignment: CDR1 MNHEY and CDR2 SMNVEV (reference sequence). The CDR3 is 16 amino acids. The V and J ends lost 5 bases and 5 bases, in that order; junction bases with no gene match: 5. The CDR3: CASSVGLAGGNNEQFF. The CDR3 nucleotides are TGTGCCAGCAGTGTCGGACTAGCGGGAGGAAACAATGAGCAGTTCTTC.

The chain employs TRBV29-1 and TRBJ2-1; 10 bases are a match to TRBD1. V shed 6 bases and J 8 bases; nucleotides not matched to a gene: 10. Germline CDR1 SQVTM, CDR2 ANQGSEA. The CDR3 is 14 residues long. This CDR3 is CSVAGTGEIDEQFF. The CDR3 DNA reads TGCAGCGTGGCCGGGACAGGGGAAATCGATGAGCAGTTCTTC.

This chain links TRBV4-3 with TRBJ2-5; D may be TRBD1 (5 bases). CDR1 and CDR2 from the germline V gene are LGHNA and YSLEER. The CDR3 runs to 15 residues. V lost 0 bases, J lost 2 bases, and 10 bases lay in between. The CDR3, as DNA: TGCGCCAGCAGCCAAGATTCAGGGAAACAAGAGACCCAGTACTTC. Amino acids: CASSQDSGKQETQYF.

The rearrangement uses TRBV5-6 and TRBJ2-1; 7 bases agree with TRBD2. The length of the CDR3 is 15 residues. Germline lookup yields CDR1 SGHDT and CDR2 YYEEEE. V lost 3 bases to trimming and J lost 0 bases; unmatched junction nucleotides: 3. The CDR3 sequence is CASSSGGRSYNEQFF. The DNA of the CDR3 is TGTGCCAGCAGCTCGGGGGGACGCTCCTACAATGAGCAGTTCTTC.

The chain recombines TRBV7-3 with TRBJ2-2; D ambiguous. The length of the CDR3 is 16 residues. Per germline, CDR1 SGHTA and CDR2 FQGTGA. Trimming removed 1 base at V and 1 base at J, with 10 bases between. This chain's CDR3 is CASSLNGRKNTGELFF. CDR3 nucleotides: TGTGCCAGCAGCTTAAACGGACGGAAGAACACCGGGGAGCTGTTTTTT.